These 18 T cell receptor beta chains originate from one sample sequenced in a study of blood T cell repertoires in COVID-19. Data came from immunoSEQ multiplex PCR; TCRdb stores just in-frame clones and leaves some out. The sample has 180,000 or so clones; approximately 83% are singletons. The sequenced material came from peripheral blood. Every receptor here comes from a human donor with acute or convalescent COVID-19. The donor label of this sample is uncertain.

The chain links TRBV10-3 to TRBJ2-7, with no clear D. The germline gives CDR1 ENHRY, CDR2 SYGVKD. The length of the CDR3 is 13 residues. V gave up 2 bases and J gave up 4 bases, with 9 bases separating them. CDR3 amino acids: CAISEPDTYEQYF. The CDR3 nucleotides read TGTGCCATCAGTGAGCCCGACACATACGAGCAGTACTTC.

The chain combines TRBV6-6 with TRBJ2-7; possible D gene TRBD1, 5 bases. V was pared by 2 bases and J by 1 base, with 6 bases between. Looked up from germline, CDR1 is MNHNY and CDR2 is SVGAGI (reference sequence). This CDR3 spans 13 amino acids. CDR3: CASSYRGSYEQYF. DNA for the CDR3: TGTGCCAGCAGTTACAGGGGATCCTACGAGCAGTACTTC.

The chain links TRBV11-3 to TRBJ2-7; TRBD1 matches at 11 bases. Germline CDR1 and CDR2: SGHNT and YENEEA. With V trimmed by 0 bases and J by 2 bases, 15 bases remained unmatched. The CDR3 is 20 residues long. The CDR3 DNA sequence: TGTGCCAGCAGCTTAGATCTGAGTGACGCACCGGGACAGGGGGCCTACGAGCAGTACTTC. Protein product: CASSLDLSDAPGQGAYEQYF.

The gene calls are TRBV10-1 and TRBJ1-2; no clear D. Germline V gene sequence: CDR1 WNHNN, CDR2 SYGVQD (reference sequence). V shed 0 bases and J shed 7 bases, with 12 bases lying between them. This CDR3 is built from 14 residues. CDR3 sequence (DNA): TGCGCCAGCAGTGAGTCGCCCGGGTACGGTGGCTACACCTTC. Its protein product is CASSESPGYGGYTF.

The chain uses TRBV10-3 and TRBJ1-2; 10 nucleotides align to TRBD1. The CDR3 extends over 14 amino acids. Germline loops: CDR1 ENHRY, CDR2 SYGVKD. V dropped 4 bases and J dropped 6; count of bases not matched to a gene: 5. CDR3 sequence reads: CAISAGQGGNGYTF. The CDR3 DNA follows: TGTGCCATCAGTGCCGGACAGGGGGGGAATGGCTACACCTTC.

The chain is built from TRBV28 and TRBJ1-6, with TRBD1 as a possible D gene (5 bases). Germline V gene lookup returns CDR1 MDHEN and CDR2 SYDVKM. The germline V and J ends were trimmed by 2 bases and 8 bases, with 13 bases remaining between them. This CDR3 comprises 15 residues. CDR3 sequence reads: CASSLGFGRDSPLHF. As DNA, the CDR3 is TGTGCCAGCAGTTTAGGGTTCGGCAGGGATTCACCCCTCCACTTT.

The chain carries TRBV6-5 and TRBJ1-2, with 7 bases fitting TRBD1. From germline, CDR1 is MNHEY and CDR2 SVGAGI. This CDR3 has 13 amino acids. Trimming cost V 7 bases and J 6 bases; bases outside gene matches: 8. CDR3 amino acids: CASKGEGAHGYTF. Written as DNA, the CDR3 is TGTGCCAGCAAAGGCGAGGGGGCGCATGGCTACACCTTC.

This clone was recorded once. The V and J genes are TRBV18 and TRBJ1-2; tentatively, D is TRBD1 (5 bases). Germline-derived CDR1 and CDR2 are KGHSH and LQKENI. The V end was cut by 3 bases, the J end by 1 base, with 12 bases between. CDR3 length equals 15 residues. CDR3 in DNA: TGTGCCAGCTCACCGGCGGGACGGCTTAACTATGGCTACACCTTC. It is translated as CASSPAGRLNYGYTF.

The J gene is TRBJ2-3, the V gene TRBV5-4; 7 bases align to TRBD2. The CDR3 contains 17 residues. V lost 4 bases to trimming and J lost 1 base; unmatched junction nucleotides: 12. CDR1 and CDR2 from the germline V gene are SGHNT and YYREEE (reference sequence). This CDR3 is CASSRRPVAGGTDTQYF. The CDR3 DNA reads TGTGCCAGCAGCCGTAGGCCGGTGGCGGGGGGCACAGATACGCAGTATTTT. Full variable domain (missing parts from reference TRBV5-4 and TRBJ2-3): ETGVTQSPTHLIKTRGQQVTLRCSSQSGHNTVSWYQQALGQGPQFIFQYYREEENGRGNFPPRFSGLQFPNYSSELNVNALELDDSALYLCASSRRPVAGGTDTQYFGPGTRLTVL.

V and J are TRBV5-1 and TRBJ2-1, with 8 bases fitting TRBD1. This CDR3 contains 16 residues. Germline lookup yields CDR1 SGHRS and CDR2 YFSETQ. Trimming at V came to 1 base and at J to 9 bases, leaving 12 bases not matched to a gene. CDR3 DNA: TGCGCCAGCAGCTTGATGGACAGGGCTCATACGGGTGAGCAGTTCTTC. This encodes CASSLMDRAHTGEQFF. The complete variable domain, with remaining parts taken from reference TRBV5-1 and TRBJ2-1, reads KAGVTQTPRYLIKTRGQQVTLSCSPISGHRSVSWYQQTPGQGLQFLFEYFSETQRNKGNFPGRFSGRQFSNSRSEMNVSTLELGDSALYLCASSLMDRAHTGEQFFGPGTRLTVL.

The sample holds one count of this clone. CDR3 sequence (DNA): TGTGCCACCATGGGAGATGTGTACGAGCAGTACTTC. Translation: CATMGDVYEQYF. The genes are TRBV10-3 and TRBJ2-7; possibly TRBD2 for D (5 bases). Germline V gene data show CDR1 as ENHRY and CDR2 as SYGVKD. V gave up 10 bases and J gave up 4 bases, with 14 bases separating them. CDR3 size: 12 residues.

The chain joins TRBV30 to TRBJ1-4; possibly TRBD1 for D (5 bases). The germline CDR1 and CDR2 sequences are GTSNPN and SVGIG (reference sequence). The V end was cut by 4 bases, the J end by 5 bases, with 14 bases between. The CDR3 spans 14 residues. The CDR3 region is CAWKRTGWNEKLFF. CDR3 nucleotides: TGTGCCTGGAAGAGAACAGGTTGGAATGAAAAACTGTTTTTT.

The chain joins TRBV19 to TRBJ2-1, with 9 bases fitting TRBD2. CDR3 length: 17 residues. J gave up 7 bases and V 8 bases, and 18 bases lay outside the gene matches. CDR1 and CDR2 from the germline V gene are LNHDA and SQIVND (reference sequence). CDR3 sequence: CASSALAGSRGINEQFF. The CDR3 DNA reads TGTGCCAGTTCCGCACTAGCGGGTTCGCGGGGGATAAATGAGCAGTTCTTC. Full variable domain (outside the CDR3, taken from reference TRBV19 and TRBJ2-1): DGGITQSPKYLFRKEGQNVTLSCEQNLNHDAMYWYRQDPGQGLRLIYYSQIVNDFQKGDIAEGYSVSREKKESFPLTVTSAQKNPTAFYLCASSALAGSRGINEQFFGPGTRLTVL.

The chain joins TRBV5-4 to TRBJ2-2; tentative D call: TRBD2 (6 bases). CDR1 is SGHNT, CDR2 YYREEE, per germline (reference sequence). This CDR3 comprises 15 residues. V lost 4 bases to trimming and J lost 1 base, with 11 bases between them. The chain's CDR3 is CASSLTSLNTGELFF. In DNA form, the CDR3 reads TGTGCCAGCAGCCTCACTAGCCTGAACACCGGGGAGCTGTTTTTT.

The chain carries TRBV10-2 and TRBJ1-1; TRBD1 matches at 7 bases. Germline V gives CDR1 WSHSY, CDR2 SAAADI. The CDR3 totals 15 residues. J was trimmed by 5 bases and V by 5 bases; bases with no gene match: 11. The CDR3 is CASSLGGPGETEAFF. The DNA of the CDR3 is TGCGCCAGCAGTTTAGGGGGCCCCGGGGAGACTGAAGCTTTCTTT.

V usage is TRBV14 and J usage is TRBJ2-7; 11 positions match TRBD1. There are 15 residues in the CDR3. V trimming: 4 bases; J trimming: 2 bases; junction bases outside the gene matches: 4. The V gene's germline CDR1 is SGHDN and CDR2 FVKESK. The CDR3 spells CASSPRDRGTYEQYF. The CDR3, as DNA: TGTGCCAGCAGCCCCCGGGACAGGGGGACCTACGAGCAGTACTTC.

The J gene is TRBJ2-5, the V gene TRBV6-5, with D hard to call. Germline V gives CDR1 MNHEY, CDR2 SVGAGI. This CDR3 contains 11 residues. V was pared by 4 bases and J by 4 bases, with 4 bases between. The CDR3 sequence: CASSSRETQYF. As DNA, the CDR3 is TGTGCCAGCAGTTCGCGAGAGACCCAGTACTTC.

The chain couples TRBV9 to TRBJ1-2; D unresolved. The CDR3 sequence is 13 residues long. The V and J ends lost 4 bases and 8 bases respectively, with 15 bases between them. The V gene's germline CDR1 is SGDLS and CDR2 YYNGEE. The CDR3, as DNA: TGTGCCAGCAGCCCAGAGGTGTACGGGGGCTACACCTTC. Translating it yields CASSPEVYGGYTF.